Shown below are 21 T cell receptor beta chains from a single sample sequenced in a study of CD8+ T cells in alopecia areata. Extraction of RNA preceded its reverse transcription into cDNA, which served as the sequencing template. Some clones are missing from TCRdb's copy, which holds only in-frame ones; the method was immunoSEQ multiplex PCR. The sample has about 120,000 clones, 47% seen once. Sample: NKG2D-low CD8+ T cells sorted from blood. These TCRs come from a human donor with alopecia areata.

This chain links TRBV6-4 with TRBJ2-1; 9 bases are a match to TRBD2. Germline loops: CDR1 MRHNA, CDR2 SNTAGT. Germline trimming cut 6 bases from V and 2 bases from J; bases unmatched to any gene: 2. There are 14 residues in the CDR3. Here the CDR3 reads CASSASGAYNEQFF. The CDR3 bases are TGTGCCAGCAGCGCTAGCGGGGCCTACAATGAGCAGTTCTTC.

This clone was seen a handful of times. The chain employs TRBV30 and TRBJ1-5; D is undetermined. This CDR3 has 12 residues. V lost 8 bases and J lost 3, with 11 bases in between. The germline CDR1 and CDR2 sequences are GTSNPN and SVGIG (reference sequence). The CDR3 sequence: CALEVDNQPQHF. The DNA for the CDR3 is TGTGCCCTTGAAGTCGACAATCAGCCCCAGCATTTT.

This chain connects TRBV29-1 to TRBJ2-7; 11 positions agree with TRBD1. V gave up 6 bases and J gave up 2 bases; unmatched junction bases: 6. The CDR3 runs to 14 residues. Germline lookup yields CDR1 SQVTM and CDR2 ANQGSEA. The CDR3 DNA sequence: TGCAGCGTGCAGGGGGGACAGGGGGCCTACGAGCAGTACTTC. As protein: CSVQGGQGAYEQYF.

The chain carries TRBV7-9 and TRBJ2-3, with D maybe TRBD2 (6 bases). Germline assignment: CDR1 SEHNR and CDR2 FQNEAQ (reference sequence). Deletions cut 1 base from V and 3 bases from J, with 14 bases between. The CDR3 has 16 amino acids. Here the CDR3 DNA reads TGTGCCAGCAGCTTAGTGGTCGGAGGGCCGACAGATACGCAGTATTTT. Its translation: CASSLVVGGPTDTQYF. The full variable domain, in which reference TRBV7-9 and TRBJ2-3 provide the parts outside the CDR3, is DTGVSQNPRHKITKRGQNVTFRCDPISEHNRLYWYRQTLGQGPEFLTYFQNEAQLEKSRLLSDRFSAERPKGSFSTLEIQRTEQGDSAMYLCASSLVVGGPTDTQYFGPGTRLTVL.

This chain links TRBV29-1 with TRBJ2-2; a weak D match, TRBD1 (6 bases). The CDR3 is 17 amino acids. V dropped 6 bases and J dropped 0 bases, with 20 bases sitting between them. The germline CDR1 and CDR2 sequences are SQVTM and ANQGSEA. The CDR3 DNA is TGCAGCGTCAGGAATATACAGGGAGTCCCGAACACCGGGGAGCTGTTTTTT. Residues: CSVRNIQGVPNTGELFF.

The chain links TRBV27 to TRBJ2-5; 7 nucleotides align to TRBD2. V lost 8 bases and J lost 9; bases outside the gene matches: 15. The CDR3 spans 14 residues. The germline V gene has CDR1 MNHEY and CDR2 SMNVEV (reference sequence). This CDR3 reads CASSPVAGQVAQYF. DNA of the CDR3: TGTGCCAGCTCTCCGGTAGCGGGCCAGGTGGCCCAGTACTTC.

The chain employs TRBV15 and TRBJ2-1, with TRBD2 identical over 10 bases. V shed 0 bases, J shed 3 bases, and the junction held 5 bases outside the gene matches. The CDR3 is made up of 17 amino acids. Germline V gene lookup returns CDR1 LNHNV and CDR2 YYDKDF (reference sequence). CDR3 protein: CATSRDPSGSIYNEQFF. The CDR3, as DNA: TGTGCCACCAGCAGAGATCCTAGCGGGAGTATCTACAATGAGCAGTTCTTC.

This rearrangement joins TRBV2 to TRBJ2-5; D gene uncertain. The CDR3 has 13 amino acids. The germline V and J ends were trimmed by 6 bases and 6 bases, with 14 bases remaining between them. The germline V gene encodes CDR1 SNHLY and CDR2 FYNNEI. This CDR3 reads CASRGSAVQTQYF. DNA of the CDR3: TGTGCCAGCAGGGGCTCAGCCGTACAGACCCAGTACTTC.

This clone was detected a few times. The chain links TRBV4-1 to TRBJ2-5; no clear D gene. The CDR3 contains 12 residues. V was trimmed by 0 bases and J by 9 bases, leaving 8 bases between them. Germline V gene sequence: CDR1 MGHRA, CDR2 YSYEKL. The CDR3 sequence is CASSQDLIAQYF. CDR3 DNA: TGCGCCAGCAGCCAAGATCTTATAGCCCAGTACTTC.

The V and J genes are TRBV4-1 and TRBJ2-4; no definite D call. CDR3 length equals 11 residues. V was cut by 1 base and J by 8 bases, with 3 bases left in between. Germline V lookup: CDR1 MGHRA, CDR2 YSYEKL. CDR3 residues: CASSQGDIQYF. CDR3 nucleotides: TGCGCCAGCAGCCAAGGAGACATTCAGTACTTC.

This clone has only one observation. The rearrangement joins TRBV27 to TRBJ1-1, with 10 bases that match TRBD1. The germline gives CDR1 MNHEY, CDR2 SMNVEV (reference sequence). The CDR3 has 15 residues. With 6 bases clipped from V and 0 bases from J, the junction kept 4 bases outside the gene matches. The CDR3 region is CASSDRGLMNTEAFF. CDR3 DNA sequence: TGTGCCAGCAGCGACAGGGGGCTAATGAACACTGAAGCTTTCTTT.

This chain links TRBV2 with TRBJ1-1, with 9 bases fitting TRBD1. Germline CDR1 and CDR2: SNHLY and FYNNEI. Germline trimming cut 6 bases from V and 4 bases from J; bases unmatched to any gene: 6. This CDR3 has 14 amino acids. The CDR3 loop is CASSRWGQGTEAFF. Written as DNA, the CDR3 is TGTGCCAGCAGCCGTTGGGGACAGGGCACTGAAGCTTTCTTT.

This chain links TRBV5-6 with TRBJ2-5; D not resolved. Germline V lookup: CDR1 SGHDT, CDR2 YYEEEE. The CDR3 is made up of 11 amino acids. V lost 7 bases to trimming and J lost 5 bases, with 9 bases between them. The CDR3 spells CASHYGETQYF. The CDR3 DNA sequence: TGTGCCAGCCACTACGGGGAGACCCAGTACTTC.

This clone was seen only a few times. The chain employs TRBV29-1 and TRBJ1-2; 12 bases are shared with TRBD1. The CDR3 has 16 amino acids. J was trimmed by 3 bases and V by 3 bases; bases with no gene match: 8. Germline V CDR1 and CDR2: SQVTM, ANQGSEA. CDR3 residues: CSVDWGQGAQDYGYTF. Written as DNA, the CDR3 is TGCAGCGTTGATTGGGGACAGGGGGCGCAGGACTATGGCTACACCTTC.

This rearrangement joins TRBV29-1 to TRBJ2-7; 7 bases fit TRBD1. CDR3 size: 12 residues. J lost 2 bases, V lost 6 bases, and 4 bases had no gene match. CDR1 is SQVTM, CDR2 ANQGSEA, per germline. Written as DNA, the CDR3 is TGCAGCGTAGATACAGGGGCCTACGAGCAGTACTTC. This translates into CSVDTGAYEQYF.

This chain joins TRBV30 and TRBJ1-2, with a possible D match to TRBD1 (5 bases). The germline V gene encodes CDR1 GTSNPN and CDR2 SVGIG (reference sequence). V lost 6 bases to trimming and J lost 6 bases, with 14 bases between them. This CDR3 has 12 amino acids. In nucleotides, the CDR3 is TGTGCCTGTCCCGAGGGGTCGGATGGCTACACCTTC. It is translated as CACPEGSDGYTF.

The V call is TRBV30, the J call TRBJ1-1; no definite D call. Per the germline V gene, CDR1 is GTSNPN and CDR2 is SVGIG (reference sequence). This CDR3 spans 14 amino acids. V lost 5 bases to trimming and J lost 0 bases, with 13 bases between them. CDR3 sequence reads: CAWSPAEMNTEAFF. The CDR3 nucleotides are TGTGCCTGGTCCCCGGCGGAAATGAACACTGAAGCTTTCTTT.

V gene TRBV7-8 combines with J gene TRBJ1-5; maybe TRBD1 (5 bases). Trimming pared 1 base from V and 6 bases from J, leaving 13 bases between. The length of the CDR3 is 15 residues. From germline, CDR1 is SGHVS and CDR2 FQNEAQ. CDR3: CASSLGTGFPQPQHF. The CDR3 coding sequence is TGTGCCAGCAGCTTAGGCACAGGTTTCCCTCAGCCCCAGCATTTT.

In its sample, this clone was seen a few times. The J gene is TRBJ2-1, the V gene TRBV19; no clear D gene. CDR1 is LNHDA and CDR2 is SQIVND in the germline V gene (reference sequence). CDR3 length: 14 amino acids. Trimming left V 7 bases short and J 5 bases short, with 15 bases between. The CDR3 loop reads CASTPQQDHNEQFF. The CDR3, as DNA: TGTGCCAGTACCCCCCAGCAGGACCACAATGAGCAGTTCTTC. The full variable domain, its missing parts supplied by reference TRBV19 and TRBJ2-1, is DGGITQSPKYLFRKEGQNVTLSCEQNLNHDAMYWYRQDPGQGLRLIYYSQIVNDFQKGDIAEGYSVSREKKESFPLTVTSAQKNPTAFYLCASTPQQDHNEQFFGPGTRLTVL.

The chain recombines TRBV5-6 with TRBJ2-7; D is perhaps TRBD2 (5 bases). CDR3 length: 13 amino acids. V was trimmed by 4 bases and J by 3 bases, leaving 11 bases between them. Germline V lookup: CDR1 SGHDT, CDR2 YYEEEE. In DNA form, the CDR3 reads TGTGCCAGCAGCACGGGGTCCTACTACGAGCAGTACTTC. Translated, it gives CASSTGSYYEQYF.

The V and J genes are TRBV29-1 and TRBJ2-5; perhaps TRBD1 as D (6 bases). The DNA end is more similar to TRBJ2-7, so the J call may be wrong. CDR3 length equals 13 residues. The germline V gene encodes CDR1 SQVTM and CDR2 ANQGSEA. As DNA, the CDR3 is TGCAGCGTTGAAGGTCCAGGGGCTAACGAGCAGTACTTC. Protein sequence: CSVEGPGANEQYF.